The clone carrying this TCR beta chain was counted once. Patients from Seattle were sampled longitudinally, starting during active infection. In germline, CDR1 is LGHDT, CDR2 YNNKEL (reference sequence). The CDR3 is 14 residues long. The ends were cut back, 1 base at V and 10 bases at J, with 14 bases in the middle. This sample is part of a study of blood T cell repertoires in COVID-19. As for the study in general: COVID-19 samples from acute and convalescent phases originated in the United States, Italy and Spain. PBMCs, B-cell-depleted T cells, or T cells provided the cDNA or gDNA that made up the material.

Original data processing: Reference gene primer amplification gave nucleated cell count estimates. Sequencing used immunoSEQ multiplex PCR; TCRdb keeps in-frame clones, though not all of them. V and J calls and clone size are those listed in that table; D and trimming were worked out from the DNA. The table records 250,000 to 350,000 clones, almost 90% of them present only once. The sequencing input was peripheral blood. The source of this sequence is a woman in her thirties with COVID-19, enrolled during active disease. This rearrangement joins TRBV3-1 (or the pseudogene TRBV3-2) to TRBJ1-5; weak D call: TRBD1 (5 bases). This chain's CDR3 is CASSQGLYQGPQHF. The CDR3 DNA reads TGTGCCAGCAGCCAAGGCCTATATCAGGGCCCCCAGCATTTT.